The rows below give T cell receptor beta chains drawn from one sample of a study of blood T cells in healthy people across ages. TCRdb reprocessed the 5' RACE reads with MiXCR, giving one entry per CDR3 protein. The repertoire includes hundreds of thousands of distinct CDR3 sequences, roughly 32% of them detected once, and 15% to 19% sits in the top ten. Sequenced sample: blood. The source is a woman over 75 in good health. Each CDR3 is given with its conserved first and last residue. The order of the fields is J gene, clone size, V gene, D gene, CDR3 protein, CDR3 DNA. D genes are given only for firm matches. Rows may omit the clone size; those that give it use once, few, many or a size class.

TRBJ2-5,many,TRBV20-1,-,CSARDKGMETQYF,TGCAGTGCTAGAGATAAGGGGATGGAGACCCAGTACTTC
TRBJ2-7,-,TRBV28,TRBD1,CATRDSTTAISYEQYF,TGTGCCACCCGGGACAGTACTACCGCAATATCCTACGAGCAGTACTTC
TRBJ2-7,-,TRBV7-2,-,CASIPRAVRGYEQYF,TGTGCCAGCATCCCGAGGGCCGTGAGAGGCTACGAGCAGTACTTC
TRBJ2-5,few,TRBV11-2,-,CASSLDAGRETQYF,TGTGCCAGCAGCTTAGATGCGGGAAGGGAGACCCAGTACTTC
TRBJ2-7,many,TRBV20-1,TRBD2,CSASGLLAGSYEQYF,TGCAGTGCTAGCGGGCTACTAGCGGGCTCCTACGAGCAGTACTTC
TRBJ2-2,few,TRBV6-2/TRBV6-3,TRBD2,CASSYLLLAGSTNTGELFF,TGTGCCAGCAGTTATCTTTTACTAGCGGGGTCCACGAACACCGGGGAGCTGTTTTTT
TRBJ2-7,many,TRBV27,TRBD2,CASSLSQGLYEQYF,TGTGCCAGCAGTTTAAGTCAGGGACTATACGAGCAGTACTTC
TRBJ2-1,-,TRBV7-2,-,CASSFLQANPSNEQFF,TGTGCCAGCAGCTTTCTACAGGCTAACCCTTCGAATGAGCAGTTCTTC
TRBJ2-2,-,TRBV20-1,-,CSARRAQGPGELFF,TGCAGTGCTAGGAGGGCACAGGGCCCGGGGGAGCTGTTTTTT
TRBJ2-6,many,TRBV15,-,CATSRSPLTVGDGSGANVLTF,TGTGCCACCAGCAGATCTCCTTTGACAGTGGGGGACGGCTCTGGGGCCAACGTCCTGACTTTC
TRBJ2-6,-,TRBV5-1,TRBD1,CASSSGTGSAGANVRTF,TGCGCCAGCAGCTCGGGGACAGGTTCGGCTGGGGCCAACGTCCGGACCTTC
TRBJ2-7,-,TRBV21-1,-,CASSKKGGDGRYEQYF,TGTGCCAGCAGCAAAAAGGGCGGGGACGGAAGATACGAGCAGTACTTC
TRBJ2-3,-,TRBV7-2,TRBD2,CASSLYGLAGTDTQYF,TGTGCCAGCAGCCTCTACGGACTAGCGGGGACAGATACGCAGTATTTT
TRBJ2-7,many,TRBV7-2,-,CASSLNRVTYEQYF,TGTGCCAGCAGCTTAAACAGGGTGACCTACGAGCAGTACTTC
TRBJ2-5,many,TRBV7-9,TRBD1,CASSLGQVSETQYF,TGTGCCAGCAGCTTGGGACAGGTCAGCGAGACCCAGTACTTC
TRBJ1-2,few,TRBV20-1,-,CSAPLQYSVANYGYTF,TGCAGTGCTCCCCTACAATACAGTGTGGCTAACTATGGCTACACCTTC
TRBJ2-4,-,TRBV5-6,-,CASRFSGRTYIQYF,TGTGCCAGTAGGTTCTCCGGCAGGACATACATTCAGTACTTC
TRBJ1-1,few,TRBV5-1,-,CASRGLGLRNTEAFF,TGCGCCAGCAGAGGTCTCGGGCTGAGAAACACTGAAGCTTTCTTT
TRBJ2-3,many,TRBV4-1,-,CASSQRQGTDTQYF,TGCGCCAGCAGCCAGAGACAGGGCACAGATACGCAGTATTTT
TRBJ2-1,many,TRBV27,-,CASSFREAYNEQFF,TGTGCCAGCAGTTTTCGGGAAGCGTACAATGAGCAGTTCTTC
TRBJ2-1,-,TRBV28,-,CASTPWGDEQFF,TGTGCCAGCACCCCTTGGGGTGATGAGCAGTTCTTC
TRBJ2-5,-,TRBV5-1,-,CASSLGSDQETQYF,TGCGCCAGCAGCTTGGGGTCCGACCAAGAGACCCAGTACTTC
TRBJ2-2,-,TRBV4-2,-,CASSQGKDFANTGELFF,TGTGCCAGCAGCCAAGGAAAGGATTTCGCGAACACCGGGGAGCTGTTTTTT
TRBJ1-2,many,TRBV5-1,-,CASRAGGDGGYTF,TGCGCCAGCAGGGCCGGGGGGGACGGAGGCTACACCTTC
TRBJ2-1,-,TRBV6-2/TRBV6-3,TRBD2,CASSYGTSGYNEQFF,TGTGCCAGCAGTTACGGGACTAGCGGCTACAATGAGCAGTTCTTC
TRBJ2-1,many,TRBV29-1,-,CSVDPGAPTFSYNEQFF,TGCAGCGTTGATCCCGGGGCTCCAACATTTTCCTACAATGAGCAGTTCTTC
TRBJ1-1,many,TRBV5-1,-,CASSYTAVNTEAFF,TGCGCCAGCAGCTATACGGCGGTAAACACTGAAGCTTTCTTT
TRBJ2-7,-,TRBV20-1,TRBD2,CSARELAGLYEQYF,TGCAGTGCTAGAGAGCTAGCGGGATTATACGAGCAGTACTTC
TRBJ1-3,once,TRBV6-2/TRBV6-3,-,CASSSSGTGNTIYF,TGTGCCAGCAGTTCCAGCGGAACGGGAAACACCATATATTTT